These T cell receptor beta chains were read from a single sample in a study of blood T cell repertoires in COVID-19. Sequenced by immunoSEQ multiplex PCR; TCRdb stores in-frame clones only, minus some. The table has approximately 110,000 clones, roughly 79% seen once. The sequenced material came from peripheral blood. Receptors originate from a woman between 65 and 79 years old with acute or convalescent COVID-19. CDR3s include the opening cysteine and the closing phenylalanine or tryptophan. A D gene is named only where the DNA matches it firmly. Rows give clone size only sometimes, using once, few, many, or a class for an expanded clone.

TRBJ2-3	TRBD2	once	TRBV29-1	CSVVLGTSIIDTQYF	TGCAGCGTTGTACTTGGGACTAGTATAATCGATACGCAGTATTTT
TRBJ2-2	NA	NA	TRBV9	CASSVAGENTGELFF	TGTGCCAGCAGCGTAGCGGGAGAAAACACCGGGGAGCTGTTTTTT
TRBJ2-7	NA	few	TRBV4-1	CASSQAPTSSYEQYF	TGCGCCAGCAGCCAGGCCCCGACTAGCTCCTACGAGCAGTACTTC
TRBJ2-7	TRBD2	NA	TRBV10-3	CAISDLGLADEQYF	TGTGCCATCAGTGACCTCGGACTAGCGGACGAGCAGTACTTC
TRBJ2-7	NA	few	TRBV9	CASSVDYTAYEQYF	TGTGCCAGCAGCGTAGATTACACAGCCTACGAGCAGTACTTC
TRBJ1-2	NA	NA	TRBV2	CASSGGQLNYGYTF	TGTGCCAGCAGTGGAGGACAGTTAAACTATGGCTACACCTTC
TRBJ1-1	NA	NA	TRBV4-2	CASSWGAGGNAFF	TGTGCCAGCAGCTGGGGAGCAGGCGGGAATGCTTTCTTT
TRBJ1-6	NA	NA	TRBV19	CASSIAGSEDSPLHF	TGTGCCAGTAGTATAGCGGGGTCAGAGGATTCACCCCTCCACTTT
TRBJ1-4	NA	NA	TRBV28	CASSLQGLANEKLFF	TGTGCCAGCAGTTTACAGGGGCTGGCTAATGAAAAACTGTTTTTT
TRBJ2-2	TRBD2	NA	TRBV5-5	CASSMTSLNTGELFF	TGTGCCAGCAGCATGACTAGCCTAAACACCGGGGAGCTGTTTTTT
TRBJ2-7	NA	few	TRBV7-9	CASSLSAEQYF	TGTGCCAGCAGCCTTAGCGCAGAGCAGTACTTC
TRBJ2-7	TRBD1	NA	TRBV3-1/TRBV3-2	CASSQGTGGDEQYF	TGTGCCAGCAGCCAAGGGACAGGGGGCGACGAGCAGTACTTC
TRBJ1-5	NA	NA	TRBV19	CASSRSIYSNQPQHF	TGTGCCAGTAGTAGGTCCATCTATAGCAATCAGCCCCAGCATTTT
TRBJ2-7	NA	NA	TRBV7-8	CASSPQGLGEHEQYF	TGTGCCAGCAGCCCACAGGGTCTGGGGGAACACGAGCAGTACTTC
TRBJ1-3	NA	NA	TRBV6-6	CASSPYRDTIYF	TGTGCCAGCAGTCCATACAGGGACACCATATATTTT
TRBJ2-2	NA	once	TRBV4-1	CASNPTLGGGELFF	TGCGCCAGCAACCCCACACTCGGGGGCGGGGAGCTGTTTTTT
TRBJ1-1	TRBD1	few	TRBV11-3	CASSSTGGNTEAFF	TGTGCCAGCAGCTCTACAGGGGGGAACACTGAAGCTTTCTTT